Following are 21 T cell receptor beta chains from one sample sequenced in a study of PD-1 blockade in mismatch repair-deficient tumors. The protocol was immunoSEQ multiplex PCR, while the TCRdb copy is restricted to in-frame clones and leaves out a portion. This sample carries about 24,000 clones, approximately 86% of them seen once, and the ten largest clones take roughly 21%. The input for sequencing was peripheral blood, taken 12 weeks after starting pembrolizumab. Source of these receptors: an adult with mismatch repair-deficient cancer.

The chain joins TRBV5-1 to TRBJ2-5, with 15 nucleotides matching TRBD2. This CDR3 contains 19 residues. The V gene end was trimmed by 4 bases and the J gene end by 2 bases; junction bases not matched to a gene: 12. Germline values: CDR1 SGHRS, CDR2 YFSETQ. The CDR3 DNA sequence: TGCGCCAGCAGCCCTGGACTAGCGGGAGGGCCGGGTAGACAAGAGACCCAGTACTTC. The encoded protein is CASSPGLAGGPGRQETQYF.

V and J are TRBV4-3 and TRBJ2-2, with 7 bases aligning to TRBD1. The V gene's germline CDR1 is LGHNA and CDR2 YSLEER. The CDR3 extends over 16 amino acids. The junction had 6 bases not matched to a gene; V was cut back by 4 bases and J by 1 base. CDR3: CASSRDSSLNTGELFF. CDR3 nucleotide sequence: TGCGCCAGCAGCCGGGACAGCTCGTTGAACACCGGGGAGCTGTTTTTT.

This chain uses TRBV28 with TRBJ1-1; D is undetermined. V gave up 3 bases and J gave up 7 bases, with 9 bases separating them. CDR3 length equals 12 residues. CDR1 MDHEN and CDR2 SYDVKM come from the germline V gene. For the CDR3, the DNA is TGTGCCAGCAGTTTTGGAGGGAGTGAAGCTTTCTTT. It is translated as CASSFGGSEAFF.

The chain uses TRBV2 and TRBJ2-3, with D perhaps TRBD2 (6 bases). Germline values: CDR1 SNHLY, CDR2 FYNNEI. The V end was cut by 7 bases, the J end by 10 bases, with 18 bases between. The CDR3 has 13 residues. CDR3 loop: CASNLSGRDAQYF. The CDR3 DNA reads as TGTGCCAGCAACCTTAGCGGCAGGGACGCGCAGTATTTT.

This chain links TRBV7-2 with TRBJ2-5; 8 nucleotides line up with TRBD2. Germline V gene sequence: CDR1 SGHTA, CDR2 FQGNSA. Trimming at V came to 5 bases and at J to 2 bases, leaving 13 bases not matched to a gene. The CDR3 is 17 amino acids. This chain's CDR3 is CASSRVRPGGGQETQYF. CDR3 nucleotides: TGTGCCAGCAGCCGCGTGCGGCCGGGAGGGGGTCAAGAGACCCAGTACTTC.

This clone is termed medium-sized. This sequence joins TRBV30 and TRBJ1-5; D unclear. The germline V and J ends were trimmed by 7 bases and 1 base, with 11 bases remaining between them. This CDR3 comprises 13 residues. The V gene's germline CDR1 is GTSNPN and CDR2 SVGIG (reference sequence). This CDR3 reads CAFQVKSNQPQHF. DNA for the CDR3: TGTGCCTTCCAGGTGAAGAGCAATCAGCCCCAGCATTTT.

J is TRBJ2-7 and V is TRBV13, with 9 bases identical to TRBD2. Germline V lookup: CDR1 PRHDT, CDR2 FYEKMQ (reference sequence). The V segment lost 4 bases and the J segment 0 bases; nucleotides outside the gene matches: 4. The length of the CDR3 is 15 residues. In DNA form, the CDR3 reads TGTGCCAGCAGCTACTATAGCGGGAGCTCCTACGAGCAGTACTTC. Protein product: CASSYYSGSSYEQYF.

This chain joins TRBV19 and TRBJ2-5; D is perhaps TRBD1 (6 bases). Deletions cut 5 bases from V and 5 bases from J, with 12 bases between. The CDR3 length is 13 residues. The V gene's germline CDR1 is LNHDA and CDR2 SQIVND (reference sequence). CDR3 residues: CASSVQGYETQYF. The CDR3 bases are TGTGCCAGTAGTGTTCAGGGGTATGAGACCCAGTACTTC.

The V gene is TRBV27, the J gene TRBJ2-7; a weak D match, TRBD2 (7 bases). This CDR3 is built from 16 residues. Germline V gives CDR1 MNHEY, CDR2 SMNVEV (reference sequence). V lost 0 bases to trimming and J lost 4 bases, with 16 bases between them. The CDR3 coding sequence is TGTGCCAGCAGTTTATCCGGGGGGCCCCTGGCATACGAGCAGTACTTC. Its protein product is CASSLSGGPLAYEQYF.

The J gene is TRBJ1-3, the V gene TRBV4-3; D is ambiguous. In germline, CDR1 is LGHNA, CDR2 YSLEER. V lost 0 bases, J lost 0 bases, and 9 bases lay in between. The CDR3 covers 16 residues. CDR3 DNA: TGCGCCAGCAGCCAAGAGGGCATGAGCTCTGGAAACACCATATATTTT. Residues: CASSQEGMSSGNTIYF.

Remarks on this clone: Distinct nucleotide sequences in the sample also encode this CDR3. The rearrangement joins TRBV6-4 to TRBJ2-1, with TRBD2 matching over 10 bases. The ends lost 3 bases at V and 5 bases at J; junction bases unmatched: 4. This CDR3 spans 15 amino acids. Per germline, CDR1 MRHNA and CDR2 SNTAGT. The CDR3 DNA reads TGTGCCAGCAGTGAGGGGCTAGCGGGAGACAATGAGCAGTTCTTC. It codes for CASSEGLAGDNEQFF.

This clone was counted a few times. V gene TRBV5-1 combines with J gene TRBJ2-2, with D unresolved. The V and J ends lost 2 bases and 4 bases respectively, with 12 bases between them. CDR3 size: 15 residues. From germline, CDR1 is SGHRS and CDR2 YFSETQ. CDR3 nucleotides: TGCGCCAGCAGCTTTGGCCCGGCGAGCACCGGGGAGCTGTTTTTT. Amino acids: CASSFGPASTGELFF.

This clone was recorded only once. This chain uses TRBV7-9 with TRBJ2-7, with TRBD2 matching 13 bases. CDR1 is SEHNR, CDR2 FQNEAQ, per germline (reference sequence). CDR3 size: 15 residues. V shed 0 bases and J 6 bases; nucleotides not matched to a gene: 2. The CDR3 loop is CASSLARLAGGEQYF. Here the CDR3 DNA reads TGTGCCAGCAGCTTAGCGCGACTAGCGGGAGGCGAGCAGTACTTC.

The chain employs TRBV27 and TRBJ2-2; TRBD2 matches at 14 bases. Losses at the gene ends were 5 bases for V and 1 base for J; bases not matched to a gene: 12. Germline V CDR1 and CDR2: MNHEY, SMNVEV (reference sequence). This CDR3 spans 20 amino acids. The CDR3: CASSPIPGLAGVLNTGELFF. The CDR3 nucleotides read TGTGCCAGCAGTCCGATTCCGGGACTAGCGGGAGTACTGAACACCGGGGAGCTGTTTTTT.

The chain recombines TRBV28 with TRBJ2-5; D unclear. Looked up from germline, CDR1 is MDHEN and CDR2 is SYDVKM. CDR3 length: 14 amino acids. V lost 1 base, J lost 7 bases, and 13 bases lay in between. CDR3 loop: CASSLFGPEGTQYF. DNA of the CDR3: TGTGCCAGCAGTTTATTTGGTCCCGAAGGGACCCAGTACTTC.

The gene calls are TRBV28 and TRBJ2-1; no firm D call. CDR1 and CDR2 from the germline V gene are MDHEN and SYDVKM. The germline V and J ends were trimmed by 1 base and 3 bases, with 10 bases remaining between them. The CDR3 spans 15 residues. The CDR3 loop is CASSLYRWRYNEQFF. CDR3 bases: TGTGCCAGCAGTTTATATCGGTGGCGCTACAATGAGCAGTTCTTC.

The V and J genes are TRBV28 and TRBJ2-3, with D possibly being TRBD1 (6 bases). The germline gives CDR1 MDHEN, CDR2 SYDVKM. The CDR3 length is 14 residues. The V end lost 9 bases, the J end lost 0 bases, and 13 bases lay between the germline ends. CDR3 DNA sequence: TGTGCCAGTAAACAGGGCTTGAGCACAGATACGCAGTATTTT. It yields the protein CASKQGLSTDTQYF.

The chain has TRBV19 and TRBJ2-3; D is unclear. V lost 1 base and J 2 bases, leaving 10 bases between the germline ends. In germline, CDR1 is LNHDA, CDR2 SQIVND (reference sequence). The CDR3 runs 15 residues. The CDR3 sequence: CASSIAGGPTDTQYF. CDR3 in DNA: TGTGCCAGTAGTATAGCTGGCGGTCCCACAGATACGCAGTATTTT. Based on the CDR3 plus reference TRBV19 and TRBJ2-3, the full variable domain is DGGITQSPKYLFRKEGQNVTLSCEQNLNHDAMYWYRQDPGQGLRLIYYSQIVNDFQKGDIAEGYSVSREKKESFPLTVTSAQKNPTAFYLCASSIAGGPTDTQYFGPGTRLTVL.

V is TRBV5-6 and J is TRBJ2-3; D gene unclear. Trimming left V 2 bases short and J 2 bases short, with 12 bases between. Germline V gene sequence: CDR1 SGHDT, CDR2 YYEEEE. The CDR3 length is 15 residues. CDR3 in DNA: TGTGCCAGCAGCTTAGGCCAGTTATACACAGATACGCAGTATTTT. Amino acid sequence: CASSLGQLYTDTQYF.

The chain is built from TRBV7-2 and TRBJ2-5; D gene ambiguous. Germline-derived CDR1 and CDR2 are SGHTA and FQGNSA. This CDR3 spans 13 amino acids. Trimming cost V 1 base and J 3 bases, with 6 bases left between them. The CDR3 loop is CASSLGEEETQYF. DNA for the CDR3: TGTGCCAGCAGCTTAGGAGAAGAAGAGACCCAGTACTTC.

This chain uses TRBV28 with TRBJ1-1; D is ambiguous. This CDR3 region has 13 residues. V was cut by 3 bases and J by 0 bases, with 5 bases left in between. Per germline, CDR1 MDHEN and CDR2 SYDVKM. The CDR3 protein is CASSFLMNTEAFF. Here the CDR3 DNA reads TGTGCCAGCAGTTTCCTCATGAACACTGAAGCTTTCTTT.